This TCR beta chain is drawn from a study of T cell changes during pregnancy in multiple sclerosis. This CDR3 is 16 amino acids long. Data came from immunoSEQ multiplex PCR; TCRdb stores just in-frame clones and leaves some out. The table records roughly 75,000 clones, 85% to 95% of them present only once. This TCR was sampled from a female donor in good health, enrolled as a control in a pregnancy study. The sample was peripheral blood, taken after pregnancy. The V gene is TRBV21-1, the J gene TRBJ2-7; the table calls TRBD2, which could not be checked here. TRBV21-1 is shown as a pseudogene. CDR3 nucleotide sequence: TGTGCCAGCAGCAAAAACGGGAACGGGAGCTCCTACGAGCAGTACTTC. The encoded protein is CASSKNGNGSSYEQYF.